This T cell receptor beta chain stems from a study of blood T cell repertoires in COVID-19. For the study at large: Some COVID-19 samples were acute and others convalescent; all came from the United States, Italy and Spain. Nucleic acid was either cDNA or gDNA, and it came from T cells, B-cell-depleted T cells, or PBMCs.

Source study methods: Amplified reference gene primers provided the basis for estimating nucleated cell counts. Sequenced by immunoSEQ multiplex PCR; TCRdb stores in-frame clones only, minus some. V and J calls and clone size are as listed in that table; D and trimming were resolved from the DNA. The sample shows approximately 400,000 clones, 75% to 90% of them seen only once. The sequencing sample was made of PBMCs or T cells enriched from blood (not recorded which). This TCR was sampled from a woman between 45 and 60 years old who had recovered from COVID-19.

The CDR3 DNA reads TGTGCCAGCAGCCAAACAACTACTAGCACAGATACGCAGTATTTT. Translating gives CASSQTTTSTDTQYF. The genes are TRBV4-2 and TRBJ2-3; D is uncertain. Germline V gene data show CDR1 as LGHNA and CDR2 as YNFKEQ. CDR3 length: 15 residues. Trimming shortened V by 2 bases and J by 0 bases, and 9 bases separated the two germline ends.